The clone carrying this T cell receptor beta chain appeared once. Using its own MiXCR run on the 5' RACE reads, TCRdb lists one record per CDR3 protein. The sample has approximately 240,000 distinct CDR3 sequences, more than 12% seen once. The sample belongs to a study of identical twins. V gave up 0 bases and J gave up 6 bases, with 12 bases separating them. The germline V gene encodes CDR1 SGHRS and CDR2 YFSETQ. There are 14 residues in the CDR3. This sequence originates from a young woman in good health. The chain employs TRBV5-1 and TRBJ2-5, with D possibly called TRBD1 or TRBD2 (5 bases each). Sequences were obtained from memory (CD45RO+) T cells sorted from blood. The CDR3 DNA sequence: TGCGCCAGCAGCTTGGATGGTGGGGGTCAGACCCAGTACTTC. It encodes CASSLDGGGQTQYF. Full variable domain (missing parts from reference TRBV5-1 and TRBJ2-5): KAGVTQTPRYLIKTRGQQVTLSCSPISGHRSVSWYQQTPGQGLQFLFEYFSETQRNKGNFPGRFSGRQFSNSRSEMNVSTLELGDSALYLCASSLDGGGQTQYFGPGTRLLVL.